This T cell receptor beta chain was sequenced during a study of blood T cell repertoires in COVID-19. Study context: Specimens from acute and convalescent COVID-19 originated in the United States, Italy and Spain.

The count of this clone is one. The table came from immunoSEQ multiplex PCR; TCRdb's copy has only in-frame clones and leaves some out. The sample shows about 110,000 clones, approximately 68% of them seen only once. The specimen sequenced was peripheral blood. This clonotype was sampled from a woman between 55 and 75 years old with acute or convalescent COVID-19.

This CDR3 is CASSDTDTYLYNEQFF. The CDR3 bases are TGTGCCAGCAGTGACACGGACACCTACCTCTACAATGAGCAGTTCTTC. This chain links TRBV6-4 with TRBJ2-1, with a weak D call TRBD1 (5 bases). V was shortened by 2 bases and J by 3 bases, with 14 bases between the two germline ends. The germline V gene encodes CDR1 MRHNA and CDR2 SNTAGT. The CDR3 is 16 amino acids.